Listed below are T cell receptor beta chains from one sample, sequenced in a study of blood T cell repertoires in COVID-19. TCRdb's copy holds only in-frame clones and misses some; the assay was immunoSEQ multiplex PCR. The table shows about 59,000 clones, with around nine tenths occurring only once. The source material was peripheral blood. Source of these receptors: an elderly man with acute or convalescent COVID-19. Both conserved end residues are part of each CDR3. A D gene is named only where the DNA matches it firmly. Only some rows state a clone size, as once, few, many or a class for expanded clones.

CDR3 DNA: TGTGCCAGCAGAGAGACAGGGGCAAACTATGGCTACACCTTC; CDR3 protein: CASRETGANYGYTF; D gene: TRBD1; V gene: TRBV6-5; J gene: TRBJ1-2; clone size: NA
CDR3 DNA: TGTGCCAGCAGCTTACGCGGGCTAAGCGAAAAACTGTTTTTT; CDR3 protein: CASSLRGLSEKLFF; D gene: NA; V gene: TRBV7-2; J gene: TRBJ1-4; clone size: NA
CDR3 DNA: TGTGCCAGCAGACAGGGGGCAGGGGTTACCACCGGGGAGCTGTTTTTT; CDR3 protein: CASRQGAGVTTGELFF; D gene: TRBD1; V gene: TRBV2; J gene: TRBJ2-2; clone size: NA
CDR3 DNA: TGTGCCAGCAGCTTAAGGAGCGATAACTATGGCTACACCTTC; CDR3 protein: CASSLRSDNYGYTF; D gene: NA; V gene: TRBV13; J gene: TRBJ1-2; clone size: NA
CDR3 DNA: TGTGCCAGTATAGGGCAGGGCGGCTACACCTTC; CDR3 protein: CASIGQGGYTF; D gene: NA; V gene: TRBV19; J gene: TRBJ1-2; clone size: NA
CDR3 DNA: TGCGCCAGCAGTGATCCCGACAGGGAGGACTATGGCTACACCTTC; CDR3 protein: CASSDPDREDYGYTF; D gene: TRBD1; V gene: TRBV10-2; J gene: TRBJ1-2; clone size: NA
CDR3 DNA: TGTGCCAGCAGCCAAGATCTTGGCGGGGGGTACAATGAGCAGTTCTTC; CDR3 protein: CASSQDLGGGYNEQFF; D gene: TRBD2; V gene: TRBV4-2; J gene: TRBJ2-1; clone size: NA
CDR3 DNA: TGTGCCGCAAAACTAGCGGACAATGAGCAGTTCTTC; CDR3 protein: CAAKLADNEQFF; D gene: TRBD2; V gene: TRBV2; J gene: TRBJ2-1; clone size: NA
CDR3 DNA: TGTGCCAGCACCCCGGGGACAGGCTATAATTCACCCCTCCACTTT; CDR3 protein: CASTPGTGYNSPLHF; D gene: TRBD1; V gene: TRBV25-1; J gene: TRBJ1-6; clone size: few
CDR3 DNA: TGTGCCAGCAGCGACACAGGGCGGTCACCCCTCCACTTT; CDR3 protein: CASSDTGRSPLHF; D gene: NA; V gene: TRBV6-5; J gene: TRBJ1-6; clone size: NA
CDR3 DNA: TGTGCCAGCAGCCGCGCTAGCGGGGGTATGGGTGAGCAGTTCTTC; CDR3 protein: CASSRASGGMGEQFF; D gene: TRBD2; V gene: TRBV7-2; J gene: TRBJ2-1; clone size: NA
CDR3 DNA: TGTGCCAGCAGCTTATTGGGACAGGGCTACTACAATGAGCAGTTCTTC; CDR3 protein: CASSLLGQGYYNEQFF; D gene: TRBD1; V gene: TRBV7-9; J gene: TRBJ2-1; clone size: NA
CDR3 DNA: TGCGCCAGCAGTGAGTTCCGGGACAGTGCAACTAATGAAAAACTGTTTTTT; CDR3 protein: CASSEFRDSATNEKLFF; D gene: TRBD1; V gene: TRBV10-1; J gene: TRBJ1-4; clone size: NA
CDR3 DNA: TGTGCCAGCAGTCCGCAGCCGGGACTCTATGGCTACACCTTC; CDR3 protein: CASSPQPGLYGYTF; D gene: NA; V gene: TRBV27; J gene: TRBJ1-2; clone size: once
CDR3 DNA: TGCGCCAGCAGGTTGTTGGGGGGGTTTCAAGAGACCCAGTACTTC; CDR3 protein: CASRLLGGFQETQYF; D gene: TRBD2; V gene: TRBV5-1; J gene: TRBJ2-5; clone size: NA
CDR3 DNA: TGCAGTGCTAGTCGACCAGGGGAAGAAAAACTGTTTTTT; CDR3 protein: CSASRPGEEKLFF; D gene: NA; V gene: TRBV20-1; J gene: TRBJ1-4; clone size: once
CDR3 DNA: TGTGCCAGCAGCTTAGGCCCCCGCGAGACCCAGTACTTC; CDR3 protein: CASSLGPRETQYF; D gene: NA; V gene: TRBV7-3; J gene: TRBJ2-5; clone size: once
CDR3 DNA: TGCAGCCCAATTTACAATGAGCAGTTCTTC; CDR3 protein: CSPIYNEQFF; D gene: NA; V gene: TRBV20-1; J gene: TRBJ2-1; clone size: NA
CDR3 DNA: TGCGCCAGCAGCTTGTACAGGCCCTCCAAAAACATTCAGTACTTC; CDR3 protein: CASSLYRPSKNIQYF; D gene: NA; V gene: TRBV5-1; J gene: TRBJ2-4; clone size: once
CDR3 DNA: TGTGCCAGCAGCCCGGAACTAGACCAAGAGACCCAGTACTTC; CDR3 protein: CASSPELDQETQYF; D gene: NA; V gene: TRBV5-4; J gene: TRBJ2-5; clone size: NA
CDR3 DNA: TGTGCCAGTAGTACTCCGACGAGGGGGACCAATCAGCCCCAGCATTTT; CDR3 protein: CASSTPTRGTNQPQHF; D gene: NA; V gene: TRBV19; J gene: TRBJ1-5; clone size: NA
CDR3 DNA: TGTGCCAGCAGTTTGGGACAGGGAAATGGCTACACCTTC; CDR3 protein: CASSLGQGNGYTF; D gene: TRBD1; V gene: TRBV12-3/TRBV12-4; J gene: TRBJ1-2; clone size: NA
CDR3 DNA: TGTGCCAGCAGTGAACCCCCGGGACTGAGGACTGAAGCTTTCTTT; CDR3 protein: CASSEPPGLRTEAFF; D gene: NA; V gene: TRBV6-1; J gene: TRBJ1-1; clone size: NA
CDR3 DNA: TGCGCCAGCAGACCCGCCGGCGGGGGAAAAAACTATGGCTACACCTTC; CDR3 protein: CASRPAGGGKNYGYTF; D gene: NA; V gene: TRBV5-1; J gene: TRBJ1-2; clone size: NA
CDR3 DNA: TGTGCCAGTAGCACCAACCTCAGATTCGGCTACACCTTC; CDR3 protein: CASSTNLRFGYTF; D gene: NA; V gene: TRBV19; J gene: TRBJ1-2; clone size: NA
CDR3 DNA: TGTGCCAGCTCACCACCAGGGGGAAGCTCCTACAATGAGCAGTTCTTC; CDR3 protein: CASSPPGGSSYNEQFF; D gene: NA; V gene: TRBV18; J gene: TRBJ2-1; clone size: NA
CDR3 DNA: TGTGCCAGCAGCTTGGGGGCGAGCGGGGGGGCCAATGAGCAGTTCTTC; CDR3 protein: CASSLGASGGANEQFF; D gene: TRBD2; V gene: TRBV5-4; J gene: TRBJ2-1; clone size: NA
CDR3 DNA: TGTGCCAGCAGCTACGGGTCGAGCTCCTACAATGAGCAGTTCTTC; CDR3 protein: CASSYGSSSYNEQFF; D gene: NA; V gene: TRBV27; J gene: TRBJ2-1; clone size: NA
CDR3 DNA: TGCGCCAGCAGCGCGGGAGATAGCGGGATCTCGGGGGAGACCCAGTACTTC; CDR3 protein: CASSAGDSGISGETQYF; D gene: TRBD2; V gene: TRBV5-1; J gene: TRBJ2-5; clone size: NA
CDR3 DNA: TGTGCCAGCGGACGGACTAGCGGGGGTCTTGGGGGAAGCACAGATACGCAGTATTTT; CDR3 protein: CASGRTSGGLGGSTDTQYF; D gene: TRBD2; V gene: TRBV3-1/TRBV3-2; J gene: TRBJ2-3; clone size: NA
CDR3 DNA: TGTGCCAGCACTTCGGGAGGCCCACCTAACTATGGCTACACCTTC; CDR3 protein: CASTSGGPPNYGYTF; D gene: NA; V gene: TRBV28; J gene: TRBJ1-2; clone size: NA
CDR3 DNA: TGTGCCAGCAGCTCCCCGGACGGAGGGGGCTACACCTTC; CDR3 protein: CASSSPDGGGYTF; D gene: NA; V gene: TRBV5-4; J gene: TRBJ1-2; clone size: NA
CDR3 DNA: TGTGCCAGCAGCCTAGCAGACCCCCAAGAGACCCAGTACTTC; CDR3 protein: CASSLADPQETQYF; D gene: NA; V gene: TRBV3-1/TRBV3-2; J gene: TRBJ2-5; clone size: NA